The T cell receptor (beta chain) described here comes from a study of response to subunit inactivated influenza vaccine. This clonotype was seen only a few times. Antigen specificity is unknown. General study points: T cells newly recruited by each seasonal influenza vaccination are few, the authors suggested.

Germline V CDR1 and CDR2: SGHRS, YFSETQ. V lost 4 bases and J lost 0; bases outside the gene matches: 5. The CDR3 spans 17 residues. MiXCR, applied by TCRdb to the RT-PCR reads, yields one record per CDR3 protein. The sample carries roughly 780,000 distinct CDR3 sequences, about 18% recorded once. The input for sequencing was PBMCs from blood, taken roughly 5 days after vaccination. The sequence came from a man aged 50-59 years who received an inactivated influenza vaccine. This sequence joins TRBV5-1 and TRBJ2-7; 15 bases match TRBD2. In DNA, the CDR3 is TGCGCCAGCAGCGGACCGGGACTAGCGGGAGGCTCCTACGAGCAGTACTTC. It encodes CASSGPGLAGGSYEQYF.